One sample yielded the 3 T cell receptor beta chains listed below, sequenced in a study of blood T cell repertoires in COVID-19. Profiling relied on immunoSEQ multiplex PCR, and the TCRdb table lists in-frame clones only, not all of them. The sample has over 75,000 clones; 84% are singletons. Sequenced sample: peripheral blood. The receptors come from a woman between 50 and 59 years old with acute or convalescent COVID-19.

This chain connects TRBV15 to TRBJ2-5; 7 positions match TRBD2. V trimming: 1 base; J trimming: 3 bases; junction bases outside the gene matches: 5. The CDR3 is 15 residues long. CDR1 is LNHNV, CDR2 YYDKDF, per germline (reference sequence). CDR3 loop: CATSRAPSGKETQYF. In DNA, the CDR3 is TGTGCCACCAGCAGAGCTCCTAGCGGAAAAGAGACCCAGTACTTC.

In DNA form, the CDR3 reads TGCGCCAGCAGCCAAGATAGGAGTTCTAGCACAGATACGCAGTATTTT. Translating it yields CASSQDRSSSTDTQYF. V is TRBV4-1 and J is TRBJ2-3, with no clear D. The CDR3 is 16 amino acids. The V end was cut by 0 bases, the J end by 0 bases, with 10 bases between. The V gene's germline CDR1 is MGHRA and CDR2 YSYEKL.

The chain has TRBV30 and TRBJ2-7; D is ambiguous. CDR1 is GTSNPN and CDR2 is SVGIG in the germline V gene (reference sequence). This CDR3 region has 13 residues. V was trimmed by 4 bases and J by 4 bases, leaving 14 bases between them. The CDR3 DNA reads TGTGCCTGGACCGCAACCTCCGGGTACGAGCAGTACTTC. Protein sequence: CAWTATSGYEQYF. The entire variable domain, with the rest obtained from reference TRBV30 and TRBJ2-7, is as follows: SQTIHQWPATLVQPVGSPLSLECTVEGTSNPNLYWYRQAAGRGLQLLFYSVGIGQISSEVPQNLSASRPQDRQFILSSKKLLLSDSGFYLCAWTATSGYEQYFGPGTRLTVT.